This TCR beta chain was identified during a study of cytomegalovirus exposure and HLA in healthy donors. For the study at large: Of all 400 or so donors who were genotyped, roughly 83% belonged to the Caucasian-associated ancestry cluster.

Trimming removed 0 bases from V and 3 bases from J, with 5 bases in between. Germline CDR1 and CDR2: LGHNA and YSLEER. CDR3 length: 13 residues. Study-level findings and limits: Investigators reported over 150 TCR beta chains as tied to cytomegalovirus.

Turning to this clone: Its antigen is not identified.

The PCR was carried out with 60 Vbeta primers and 13 Jbeta primers. Measured with immunoSEQ multiplex PCR; TCRdb has only the in-frame clones, and not every one. The sample shows around 140,000 clones, and approximately 1.5% sits with its ten largest clones. The rearrangement links TRBV4-3 to TRBJ1-1; no definite D call. The origin of this receptor is a woman aged 40 to 50 in good health and CMV-seronegative. Sequencing was performed on PBMCs. CDR3 sequence (DNA): TGCGCCAGCAGCCAAGATCGGGACACTGAAGCTTTCTTT. It specifies CASSQDRDTEAFF.